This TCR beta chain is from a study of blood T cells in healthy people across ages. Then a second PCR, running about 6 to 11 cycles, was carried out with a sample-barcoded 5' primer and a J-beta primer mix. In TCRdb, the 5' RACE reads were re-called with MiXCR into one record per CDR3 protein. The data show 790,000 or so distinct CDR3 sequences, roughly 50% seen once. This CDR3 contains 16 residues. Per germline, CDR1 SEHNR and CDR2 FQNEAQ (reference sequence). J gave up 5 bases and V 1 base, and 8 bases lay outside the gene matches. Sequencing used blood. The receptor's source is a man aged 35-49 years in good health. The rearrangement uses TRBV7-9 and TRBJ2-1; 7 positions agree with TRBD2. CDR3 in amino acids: CASSLEGGAAHNEQFF. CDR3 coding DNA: TGTGCCAGCAGCTTAGAGGGAGGGGCCGCCCACAATGAGCAGTTCTTC.